This T cell receptor (beta chain) was obtained from a study of cytomegalovirus exposure and HLA in healthy donors. Study-wide results and caveats: Association of a missense DCLRE1C variant with TCR beta V- and J-gene trimming was reported in a later analysis. Near-uniform donor sequencing depth was presumed by presence/absence analyses.

PCR employed 60 Vbeta and 13 Jbeta primers. Clones were sequenced by immunoSEQ multiplex PCR, and TCRdb holds only the in-frame ones, with some missing. The sample has over 120,000 clones, around 81% seen once; the top ten hold roughly 2.4%. In the case of this clone: Its antigen is still unknown.

The sequenced sample consisted of PBMCs. The sequence came from a middle-aged man in good health and CMV-seronegative.

The CDR3: CASRRSGTGGSGTGELFF. As DNA, the CDR3 is TGTGCCAGCAGAAGATCCGGGACAGGGGGCTCGGGCACCGGGGAGCTGTTTTTT. The chain couples TRBV6-4 to TRBJ2-2; 12 nucleotides match TRBD1. The CDR3 consists of 18 residues. Trimming removed 6 bases from V and 4 bases from J; junction bases left unmatched: 12. Germline-derived CDR1 and CDR2 are MRHNA and SNTAGT.